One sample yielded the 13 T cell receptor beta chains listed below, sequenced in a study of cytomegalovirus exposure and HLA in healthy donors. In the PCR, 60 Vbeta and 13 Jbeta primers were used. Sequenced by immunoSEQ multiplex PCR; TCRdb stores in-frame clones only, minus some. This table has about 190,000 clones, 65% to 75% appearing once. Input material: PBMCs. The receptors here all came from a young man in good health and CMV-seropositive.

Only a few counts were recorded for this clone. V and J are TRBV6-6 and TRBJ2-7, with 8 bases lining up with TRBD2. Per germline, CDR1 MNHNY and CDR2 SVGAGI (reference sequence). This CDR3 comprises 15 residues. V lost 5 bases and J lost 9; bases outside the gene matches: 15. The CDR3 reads CASSREGTGTLGQYF. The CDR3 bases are TGTGCCAGCAGTCGGGAGGGCACCGGTACTCTAGGGCAGTACTTC.

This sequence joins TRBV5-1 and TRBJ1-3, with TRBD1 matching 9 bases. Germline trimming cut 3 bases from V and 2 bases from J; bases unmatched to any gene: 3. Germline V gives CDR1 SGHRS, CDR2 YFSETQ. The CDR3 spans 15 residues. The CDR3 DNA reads TGCGCCAGCAGCTCGGGGGACAGGGCTGGAAACACCATATATTTT. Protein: CASSSGDRAGNTIYF.

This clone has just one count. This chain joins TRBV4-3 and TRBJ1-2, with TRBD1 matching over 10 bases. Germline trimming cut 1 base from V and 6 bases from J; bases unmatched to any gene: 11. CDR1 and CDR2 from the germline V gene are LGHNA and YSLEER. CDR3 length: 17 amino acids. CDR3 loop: CASSQAIGTGEPNGYTF. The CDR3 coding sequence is TGCGCCAGCAGCCAAGCGATCGGGACAGGGGAACCCAATGGCTACACCTTC.

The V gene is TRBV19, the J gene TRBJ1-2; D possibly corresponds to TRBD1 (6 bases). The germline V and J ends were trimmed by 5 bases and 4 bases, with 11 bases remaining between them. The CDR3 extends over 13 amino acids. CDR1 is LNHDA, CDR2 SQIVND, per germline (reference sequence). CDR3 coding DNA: TGTGCCAGTAGTTCGGCGACAGGCTATGGCTACACCTTC. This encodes CASSSATGYGYTF.

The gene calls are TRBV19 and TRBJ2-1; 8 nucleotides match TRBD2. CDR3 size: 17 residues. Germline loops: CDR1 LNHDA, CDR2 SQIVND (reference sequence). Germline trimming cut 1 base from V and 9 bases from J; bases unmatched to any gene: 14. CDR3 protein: CASSIGGGWREAGEQFF. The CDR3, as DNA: TGTGCCAGTAGTATAGGAGGGGGGTGGCGGGAGGCCGGTGAGCAGTTCTTC.

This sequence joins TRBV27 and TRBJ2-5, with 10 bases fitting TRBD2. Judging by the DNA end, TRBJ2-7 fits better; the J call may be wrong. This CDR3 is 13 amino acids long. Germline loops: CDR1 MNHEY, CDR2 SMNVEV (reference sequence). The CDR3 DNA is TGTGCCAGCAGACTAGCGGGATCCTACGAGCAGTACTTC. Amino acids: CASRLAGSYEQYF.

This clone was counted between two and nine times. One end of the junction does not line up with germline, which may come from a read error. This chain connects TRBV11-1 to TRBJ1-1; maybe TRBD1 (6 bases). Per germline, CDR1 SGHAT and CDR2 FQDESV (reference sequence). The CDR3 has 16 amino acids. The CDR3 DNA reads TGTGCCAGCAGCCCCCGGAAAGGGGGATTGAACACTGAGGCTTTCTTT. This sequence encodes CASSPRKGGLNTEAFF.

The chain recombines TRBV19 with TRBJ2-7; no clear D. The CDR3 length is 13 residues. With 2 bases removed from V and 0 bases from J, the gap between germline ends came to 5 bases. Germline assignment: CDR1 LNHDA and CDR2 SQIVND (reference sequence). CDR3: CASSIPNSYEQYF. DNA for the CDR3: TGTGCCAGTAGTATACCCAACTCCTACGAGCAGTACTTC. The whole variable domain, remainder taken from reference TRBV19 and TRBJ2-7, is DGGITQSPKYLFRKEGQNVTLSCEQNLNHDAMYWYRQDPGQGLRLIYYSQIVNDFQKGDIAEGYSVSREKKESFPLTVTSAQKNPTAFYLCASSIPNSYEQYFGPGTRLTVT.

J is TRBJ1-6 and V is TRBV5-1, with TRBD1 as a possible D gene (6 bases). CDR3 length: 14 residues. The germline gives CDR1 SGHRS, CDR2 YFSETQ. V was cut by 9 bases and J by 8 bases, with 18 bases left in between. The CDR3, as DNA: TGCGCCATCCTCACCGGACAGCGCGATTCACCCCTCCACTTT. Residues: CAILTGQRDSPLHF.

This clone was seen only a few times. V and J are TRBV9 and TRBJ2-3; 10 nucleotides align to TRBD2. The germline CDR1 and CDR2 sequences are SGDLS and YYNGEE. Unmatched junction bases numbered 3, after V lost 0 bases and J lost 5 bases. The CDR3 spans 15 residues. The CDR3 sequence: CASSVGLAGVDTQYF. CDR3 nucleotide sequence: TGTGCCAGCAGCGTAGGGCTAGCGGGGGTAGATACGCAGTATTTT.

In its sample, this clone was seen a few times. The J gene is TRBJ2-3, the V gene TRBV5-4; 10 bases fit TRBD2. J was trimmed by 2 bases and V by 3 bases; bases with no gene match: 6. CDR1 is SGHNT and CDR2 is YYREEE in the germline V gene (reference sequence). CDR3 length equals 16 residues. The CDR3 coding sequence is TGTGCCAGCAGCTCCCCAGCGGGAGGGTCCACAGATACGCAGTATTTT. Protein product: CASSSPAGGSTDTQYF.

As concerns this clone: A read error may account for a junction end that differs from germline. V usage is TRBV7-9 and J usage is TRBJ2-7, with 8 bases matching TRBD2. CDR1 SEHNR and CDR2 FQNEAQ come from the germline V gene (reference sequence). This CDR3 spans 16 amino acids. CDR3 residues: CSSSLSTGGWVYEQYF. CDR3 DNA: TGTTCCAGCAGCTTATCGACGGGAGGGTGGGTCTACGAGCAGTACTTC. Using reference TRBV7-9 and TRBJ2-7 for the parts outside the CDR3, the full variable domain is DTGVSQNPRHKITKRGQNVTFRCDPISEHNRLYWYRQTLGQGPEFLTYFQNEAQLEKSRLLSDRFSAERPKGSFSTLEIQRTEQGDSAMYLCSSSLSTGGWVYEQYFGPGTRLTVT.

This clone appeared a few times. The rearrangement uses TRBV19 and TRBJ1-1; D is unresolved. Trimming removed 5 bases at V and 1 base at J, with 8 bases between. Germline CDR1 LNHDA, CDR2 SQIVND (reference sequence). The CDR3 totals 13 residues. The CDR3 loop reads CASSVEQNTEAFF. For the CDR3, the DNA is TGTGCCAGTAGTGTCGAGCAGAACACTGAAGCTTTCTTT.